One and the same sample provided the 20 T cell receptor beta chains below, sequenced in a study of identical twins. TCRdb reanalysed the 5' RACE reads using MiXCR and keeps one entry per CDR3 protein. The table includes around 490,000 distinct CDR3 sequences, roughly 15% detected once. In addition, the sample was reused for a study of yellow fever vaccine responses in identical twins.

Sequencing was done on a sample of CD4+ T cells sorted from blood. The receptor source for this set is a young woman in good health.

The chain carries TRBV4-1 and TRBJ2-1; 7 bases map to TRBD2. CDR1 and CDR2 (germline): MGHRA, YSYEKL. With 3 bases clipped from V and 6 bases from J, the junction kept 14 bases outside the gene matches. The CDR3 has 17 amino acids. The CDR3 protein is CASSQSPTSAGANEQFF. CDR3 nucleotides: TGCGCCAGCAGCCAGTCCCCAACATCGGCGGGAGCCAATGAGCAGTTCTTC.

The CDR3 sequence is CSAPVGGAGSGELFF. DNA for the CDR3: TGCAGTGCCCCTGTGGGGGGAGCGGGCTCCGGGGAGCTGTTTTTT. The rearrangement links TRBV20-1 to TRBJ2-2; weak D call: TRBD2 (6 bases). CDR1 is DFQATT and CDR2 is SNEGSKA in the germline V gene (reference sequence). Trimming shortened V by 6 bases and J by 6 bases, and 20 bases separated the two germline ends. The CDR3 loop spans 15 amino acids.

This clonotype was picked up many times. DNA of the CDR3: TGTGCCACCAGTGAATGGACAGGGAATGGCTACACCTTC. This codes for CATSEWTGNGYTF. The V and J genes are TRBV24-1 and TRBJ1-2; 8 bases agree with TRBD1. The CDR3 is 13 amino acids. V lost 4 bases to trimming and J lost 6 bases; unmatched junction nucleotides: 3. Per the germline V gene, CDR1 is KGHDR and CDR2 is SFDVKD.

CDR3 protein: CASSWGLAGEETQYF. CDR3 DNA: TGTGCCAGCAGCTGGGGACTAGCGGGAGAAGAGACCCAGTACTTC. The chain uses TRBV7-9 and TRBJ2-5; 14 bases are shared with TRBD2. V gave up 4 bases and J gave up 3 bases; unmatched junction bases: 1. The length of the CDR3 is 15 residues. Per the germline V gene, CDR1 is SEHNR and CDR2 is FQNEAQ (reference sequence).

V and J are TRBV18 and TRBJ2-5; unclear D gene. V dropped 5 bases and J dropped 5 bases, with 12 bases sitting between them. From germline, CDR1 is KGHSH and CDR2 LQKENI. This CDR3 region has 13 residues. The CDR3 reads CASSSEPGETQYF. The DNA for the CDR3 is TGTGCCAGCTCATCGGAACCCGGGGAGACCCAGTACTTC. Full variable domain (remainder filled in from reference TRBV18 and TRBJ2-5): NAGVMQNPRHLVRRRGQEARLRCSPMKGHSHVYWYRQLPEEGLKFMVYLQKENIIDESGMPKERFSAEFPKEGPSILRIQQVVRGDSAAYFCASSSEPGETQYFGPGTRLLVL.

This clonotype was seen a few times. The chain recombines TRBV20-1 with TRBJ2-5; 10 bases align to TRBD2. This CDR3 has 16 amino acids. V lost 1 base to trimming and J lost 7 bases; unmatched junction nucleotides: 12. In germline, CDR1 is DFQATT, CDR2 SNEGSKA (reference sequence). The chain's CDR3 is CSARVEASGGRGTQYF. In nucleotides, the CDR3 is TGCAGTGCTAGAGTGGAGGCTAGCGGGGGCCGGGGGACCCAGTACTTC.

The V and J genes are TRBV11-2 and TRBJ2-7; D unresolved. The CDR3 extends over 13 amino acids. With 4 bases removed from V and 2 bases from J, the gap between germline ends came to 9 bases. Germline V lookup: CDR1 SGHAT, CDR2 FQNNGV. In DNA, the CDR3 is TGTGCCAGCAGCTCGTCGTTTGCCTACGAGCAGTACTTC. Amino acids: CASSSSFAYEQYF.

The chain uses TRBV5-6 and TRBJ1-3; D unclear. Germline V lookup: CDR1 SGHDT, CDR2 YYEEEE. CDR3 length equals 14 residues. V was trimmed by 3 bases and J by 4 bases, leaving 11 bases between them. This chain's CDR3 is CASSSPAGGNTIYF. CDR3 coding DNA: TGTGCCAGCAGCTCGCCTGCGGGGGGAAACACCATATATTTT.

This chain uses TRBV20-1 with TRBJ2-7; D is perhaps TRBD1 (8 bases). The germline V gene has CDR1 DFQATT and CDR2 SNEGSKA (reference sequence). The CDR3 has 14 amino acids. V was clipped by 5 bases and J by 2 bases, with 16 bases between them. The CDR3 DNA is TGCAGTGCTGGCGGGGGACAGGACCCCTACGAGCAGTACGTC. Translating it yields CSAGGGQDPYEQYV.

The genes are TRBV27 and TRBJ1-1; D is ambiguous. V was pared by 6 bases and J by 2 bases, with 16 bases between. The CDR3 extends over 15 amino acids. Germline V gene lookup returns CDR1 MNHEY and CDR2 SMNVEV (reference sequence). In DNA, the CDR3 is TGTGCCAGCAGGATCGGAGCGTGGGGAAACACTGAAGCTTTCTTT. Translating it yields CASRIGAWGNTEAFF.

This clonotype was counted at least ten times. V is TRBV12-3 or TRBV12-4 and J is TRBJ1-5; D is unclear. This CDR3 is 13 amino acids long. The V end was cut by 2 bases, the J end by 4 bases, with 6 bases between. CDR3 region: CASSLRGNQPQHF. CDR3 bases: TGTGCCAGCAGTTTACGCGGGAATCAGCCCCAGCATTTT.

This clonotype was seen more than once but under ten times. The V and J genes are TRBV21-1 and TRBJ1-4; TRBD1, the table's D call, was not compared with the DNA. TRBV21-1 is a pseudogene. The CDR3 has 15 amino acids. CDR3 sequence reads: CASSKDRATNEKLFF. The CDR3 bases are TGTGCCAGCAGCAAAGACAGGGCGACTAATGAAAAACTGTTTTTT.

This clonotype was observed a handful of times. The chain couples TRBV5-6 to TRBJ2-5; possibly TRBD2 for D (5 bases). CDR1 and CDR2 (germline): SGHDT, YYEEEE. The CDR3 consists of 15 residues. Between the trimmed V and J ends, which lost 0 bases and 0 bases, there was a span of 9 bases. The CDR3 DNA sequence: TGTGCCAGCAGCTTGGCTCGCGGGTACCAAGAGACCCAGTACTTC. Translation gives CASSLARGYQETQYF.

This clonotype appeared many times. The J gene is TRBJ2-3, the V gene TRBV12-3 or TRBV12-4, with D unresolved. This CDR3 has 14 amino acids. Trimming pared 5 bases from V and 1 base from J, leaving 10 bases between. Written as DNA, the CDR3 is TGTGCCAGCAGTCCCGCGGCGGGCACAGATACGCAGTATTTT. Amino acids: CASSPAAGTDTQYF.

The chain's CDR3 is CASRPDGNTGELFF. CDR3 nucleotide sequence: TGTGCCAGCAGACCAGACGGGAACACCGGGGAGCTGTTTTTT. V usage is TRBV3-1 and J usage is TRBJ2-2, with D unresolved. The germline V gene encodes CDR1 LGHDT and CDR2 YNNKEL (reference sequence). The CDR3 sequence is 14 residues long. The V and J ends lost 6 bases and 1 base respectively, with 9 bases between them.

This clonotype has only a few counts. This rearrangement joins TRBV3-1 to TRBJ1-1, with D perhaps matching TRBD1 (5 bases). Trimming cost V 1 base and J 1 base, with 10 bases left between them. The CDR3 loop spans 15 amino acids. The germline CDR1 and CDR2 sequences are LGHDT and YNNKEL (reference sequence). In nucleotides, the CDR3 is TGTGCCAGCAGCCAAGGGGGCGGCGAGAACACTGAAGCTTTCTTT. This translates into CASSQGGGENTEAFF.

This chain joins TRBV6-5 and TRBJ1-1, with TRBD1 matching over 7 bases. There are 13 residues in the CDR3. Per the germline V gene, CDR1 is MNHEY and CDR2 is SVGAGI. V lost 8 bases, J lost 4 bases, and 7 bases stayed unmatched. Here the CDR3 reads CASHRGPITEAFF. The CDR3 DNA reads TGTGCCAGCCACAGGGGTCCAATCACTGAAGCTTTCTTT.

The chain carries TRBV19 and TRBJ2-1, with TRBD2 matching over 7 bases. Germline values: CDR1 LNHDA, CDR2 SQIVND (reference sequence). V shed 5 bases, J shed 6 bases, and the junction held 10 bases outside the gene matches. This CDR3 has 15 amino acids. As DNA, the CDR3 is TGTGCCAGTAGTTCTTGGACTAGTTTGGTCAATGAGCAGTTCTTC. Translation gives CASSSWTSLVNEQFF.

This clonotype was detected ten times or more. The chain couples TRBV12-3 or TRBV12-4 to TRBJ1-2; D is unresolved. Trimming cost V 3 bases and J 4 bases, with 6 bases left between them. CDR3 length equals 12 residues. The CDR3 nucleotides read TGTGCCAGCAGTTTTGAGGGCTATGGCTACACCTTC. The encoded protein is CASSFEGYGYTF.

This clonotype was detected many times. The chain carries TRBV5-1 and TRBJ2-3; D is perhaps TRBD1 (5 bases). Trimming shortened V by 2 bases and J by 1 base, and 8 bases separated the two germline ends. CDR3 length: 14 amino acids. Germline loops: CDR1 SGHRS, CDR2 YFSETQ. The CDR3 loop reads CASSLEGGTDTQYF. The CDR3 bases are TGCGCCAGCAGCTTAGAAGGGGGCACAGATACGCAGTATTTT.